The rows below give T cell receptor beta chains drawn from one sample of a study of blood T cells in healthy people across ages. Via MiXCR, TCRdb re-called the 5' RACE reads, giving one row per CDR3 protein. The sample has approximately 800,000 distinct CDR3 sequences; 58% are singletons. Sequenced input: blood. Receptors were obtained from a man aged 25-40 years in good health. The CDR3 runs from the conserved cysteine through the conserved F or W. Fields, in order: J gene, D gene, V gene, clone size, CDR3 protein, CDR3 DNA. The D gene is left open where the match is weak. Clone size is stated in some rows and not others, as once, few, many or a class when expanded.

TRBJ2-4 - TRBV28 - CASSLSGAKNIQYF TGTGCCAGCAGTTTATCAGGGGCCAAAAACATTCAGTACTTC
TRBJ2-1 TRBD1 TRBV7-2 few CASSRGQGRNNEQFF TGTGCCAGCAGCCGTGGACAGGGGCGTAACAATGAGCAGTTCTTC
TRBJ2-1 TRBD2 TRBV7-2 - CASSYVAGGLYEQFF TGTGCCAGCAGCTACGTAGCGGGAGGGCTCTATGAGCAGTTCTTC
TRBJ2-7 - TRBV9 - CASSPSSDHYEQYF TGTGCCAGCAGCCCCTCCTCTGACCACTACGAGCAGTACTTC
TRBJ2-5 TRBD2 TRBV5-1 - CASSGVSSGSLGEQYF TGCGCCAGCAGTGGGGTTTCTAGCGGGAGTTTGGGTGAGCAGTACTTC
TRBJ2-1 - TRBV20-1 - CSARVVRDTRFNYNEQFF TGCAGTGCGCGAGTGGTGCGGGACACCCGATTTAACTACAATGAGCAGTTCTTC
TRBJ2-5 TRBD2 TRBV10-3 - CAISSGGAGGREQYF TGTGCCATCAGCTCAGGGGGAGCGGGAGGTCGGGAGCAGTACTTC
TRBJ2-4 - TRBV2 few CASSVTVAKNIQYF TGTGCCAGCAGTGTGACGGTAGCCAAAAACATTCAGTACTTC
TRBJ2-3 TRBD1 TRBV5-1 once CASKQGPEADTQYF TGCGCCAGCAAACAGGGGCCCGAGGCAGATACGCAGTATTTT
TRBJ2-7 - TRBV7-2 - CASSFGHTGAYEQYF TGTGCCAGCAGCTTCGGCCATACGGGGGCCTACGAGCAGTACTTC
TRBJ2-1 TRBD1 TRBV6-2/TRBV6-3 - CASSRGGSASSYNEQFF TGTGCCAGCAGCCGAGGGGGCAGCGCGAGCTCCTACAATGAGCAGTTCTTC
TRBJ2-1 TRBD2 TRBV6-2/TRBV6-3 - CASSSILIAGPPNEQFF TGTGCCAGCAGTTCTATCTTGATAGCGGGGCCCCCCAATGAGCAGTTCTTC
TRBJ2-1 TRBD2 TRBV29-1 - CSVGGPGRNEQFF TGCAGCGTGGGAGGGCCAGGGCGCAATGAGCAGTTCTTC
TRBJ2-7 - TRBV10-3 - CAITSRGDEQYF TGTGCCATCACGAGCCGGGGCGACGAGCAGTACTTC
TRBJ2-1 TRBD2 TRBV6-2/TRBV6-3 - CASSYAGVSNEQFF TGTGCCAGCAGTTACGCGGGAGTTTCAAATGAGCAGTTCTTC
TRBJ2-7 - TRBV10-3 few CATKGGSAQYF TGTGCCACCAAGGGAGGATCCGCGCAGTACTTC
TRBJ2-1 TRBD2 TRBV2 - CASSDAIPASGSYEQFF TGTGCCAGCAGTGATGCCATCCCGGCTAGCGGGAGTTATGAGCAGTTCTTC
TRBJ2-5 TRBD2 TRBV7-2 - CASSLGSSGGLETQYF TGTGCCAGCAGCTTAGGATCTAGCGGGGGTTTGGAGACCCAGTACTTC
TRBJ2-1 - TRBV20-1 - CSATTRSYNEQFF TGCAGTGCTACGACCCGCTCCTACAATGAGCAGTTCTTC
TRBJ1-2 - TRBV3-1 - CASSQGGWENYGYTF TGTGCCAGCAGCCAAGGAGGGTGGGAGAACTATGGCTACACCTTC
TRBJ2-1 - TRBV6-2/TRBV6-3 - CASSSDDRNEQFF TGTGCCAGCAGTTCGGACGACCGGAATGAGCAGTTCTTC
TRBJ2-7 TRBD2 TRBV6-5 - CARSYSASGREYEQYF TGTGCCCGCAGTTACTCGGCTAGCGGGAGAGAATACGAGCAGTACTTC
TRBJ2-7 - TRBV20-1 - CSARVPGLSYEQYF TGCAGTGCTAGGGTACCGGGACTTTCCTACGAGCAGTACTTC
TRBJ2-3 - TRBV7-2 - CASSPPIKGSADTQYF TGTGCCAGCAGCCCCCCGATAAAAGGGTCTGCAGATACGCAGTATTTT
TRBJ2-1 - TRBV20-1 - CSARGAYLNEQFF TGCAGTGCTAGAGGCGCCTATCTCAATGAGCAGTTCTTC
TRBJ2-3 TRBD2 TRBV7-2 once CASSILAEMAIGTQYF TGTGCCAGCAGCATACTAGCGGAGATGGCGATAGGTACGCAGTATTTT
TRBJ2-7 - TRBV25-1 - CASSRPSNPFYEQYF TGTGCCAGCAGCCGGCCTAGCAACCCTTTCTACGAGCAGTACTTC
TRBJ2-1 - TRBV29-1 - CSAGGLYEQFF TGCAGCGCGGGGGGCCTCTATGAGCAGTTCTTC
TRBJ1-2 TRBD1 TRBV30 - CAWSGDSFTYGYTF TGTGCCTGGAGTGGGGACAGCTTTACCTATGGCTACACCTTC
TRBJ2-5 - TRBV29-1 - CSVDRGGGVEEAQYF TGCAGCGTTGACAGGGGAGGGGGGGTGGAAGAGGCCCAGTACTTC
TRBJ2-1 - TRBV7-3 - CASSLTYSNNEQFF TGTGCCAGCAGCTTAACCTATAGCAACAATGAGCAGTTCTTC
TRBJ2-3 - TRBV2 - CASSEGQRSTDTQYF TGTGCCAGCAGTGAAGGACAGAGGAGCACAGATACGCAGTATTTT
TRBJ2-1 TRBD2 TRBV10-3 few CAISEPGGENEQFF TGTGCCATCAGTGAGCCGGGAGGAGAGAATGAGCAGTTCTTC
TRBJ2-7 - TRBV4-2 few CASSQVLSWDEPYEQYF TGTGCCAGCAGCCAAGTTCTAAGCTGGGACGAGCCCTACGAGCAGTACTTC
TRBJ2-1 TRBD1 TRBV7-9 - CASSLDPGGPTNEQFF TGTGCCAGCAGCTTAGACCCAGGGGGACCCACCAATGAGCAGTTCTTC
TRBJ2-3 TRBD2 TRBV7-2 - CASSWPKPLAGKGDTQYF TGTGCCAGCAGCTGGCCCAAGCCTCTAGCGGGAAAGGGAGATACGCAGTATTTT
TRBJ2-7 TRBD1 TRBV5-4 - CASNQGQGRGYEQYF TGTGCCAGCAACCAAGGACAGGGACGAGGTTACGAGCAGTACTTC
TRBJ2-7 - TRBV6-5 - CASSLRGATSYEQYF TGTGCCAGCAGCCTACGGGGGGCGACGTCCTACGAGCAGTACTTC
TRBJ2-3 - TRBV20-1 many CSVYPPGDTQYF TGCAGTGTGTATCCGCCTGGTGATACGCAGTATTTT
TRBJ2-1 - TRBV7-3 once CASSPQASSYNEQFF TGTGCCAGCAGCCCTCAGGCGAGCTCCTACAATGAGCAGTTCTTC
TRBJ2-7 - TRBV12-3/TRBV12-4 many CASSLSVYEQYF TGTGCCAGCAGTTTGAGTGTTTACGAGCAGTACTTC